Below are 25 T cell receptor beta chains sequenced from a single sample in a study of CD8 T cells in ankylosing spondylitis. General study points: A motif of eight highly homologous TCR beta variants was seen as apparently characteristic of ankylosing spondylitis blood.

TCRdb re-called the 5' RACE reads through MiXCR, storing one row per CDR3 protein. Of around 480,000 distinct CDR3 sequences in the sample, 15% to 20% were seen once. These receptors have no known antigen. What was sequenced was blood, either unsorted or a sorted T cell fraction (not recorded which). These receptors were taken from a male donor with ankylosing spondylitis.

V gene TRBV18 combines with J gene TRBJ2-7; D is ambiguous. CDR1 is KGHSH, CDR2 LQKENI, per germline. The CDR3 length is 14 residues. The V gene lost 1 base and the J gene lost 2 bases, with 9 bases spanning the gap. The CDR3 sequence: CASSPRGTAYEQYF. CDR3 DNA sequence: TGTGCCAGCTCACCACGTGGAACAGCCTACGAGCAGTACTTC.

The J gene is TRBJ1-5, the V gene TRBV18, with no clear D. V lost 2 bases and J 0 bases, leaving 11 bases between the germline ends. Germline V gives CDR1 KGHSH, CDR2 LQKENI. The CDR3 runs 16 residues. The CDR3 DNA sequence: TGTGCCAGCTCACCAAGGGCAGTGAATAGCAATCAGCCCCAGCATTTT. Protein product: CASSPRAVNSNQPQHF.

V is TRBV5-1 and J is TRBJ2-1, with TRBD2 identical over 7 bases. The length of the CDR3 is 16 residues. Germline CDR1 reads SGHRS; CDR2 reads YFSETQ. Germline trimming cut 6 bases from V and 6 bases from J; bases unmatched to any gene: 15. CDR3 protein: CASMSWPLSGGNEQFF. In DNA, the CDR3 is TGCGCCAGCATGTCTTGGCCCCTTTCGGGAGGCAATGAGCAGTTCTTC.

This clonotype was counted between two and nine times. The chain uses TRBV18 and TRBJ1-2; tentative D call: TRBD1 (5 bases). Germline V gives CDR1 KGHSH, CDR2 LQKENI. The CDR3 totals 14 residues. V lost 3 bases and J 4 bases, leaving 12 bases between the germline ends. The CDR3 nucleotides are TGTGCCAGCTCACCCGCTAAGGACACCTATGGCTACACCTTC. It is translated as CASSPAKDTYGYTF.

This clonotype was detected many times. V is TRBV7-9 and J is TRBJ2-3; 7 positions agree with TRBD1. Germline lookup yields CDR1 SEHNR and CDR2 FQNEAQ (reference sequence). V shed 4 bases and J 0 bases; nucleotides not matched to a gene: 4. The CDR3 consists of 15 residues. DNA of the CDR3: TGTGCCAGCAGCTCGGGACAGACTAGCACAGATACGCAGTATTTT. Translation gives CASSSGQTSTDTQYF. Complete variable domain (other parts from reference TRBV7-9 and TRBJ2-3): DTGVSQNPRHKITKRGQNVTFRCDPISEHNRLYWYRQTLGQGPEFLTYFQNEAQLEKSRLLSDRFSAERPKGSFSTLEIQRTEQGDSAMYLCASSSGQTSTDTQYFGPGTRLTVL.

In DNA form, the CDR3 reads TGTGCCAGCGGTCGAATACAGGGAGGAGGCGAGACCCAGTACTTC. Protein product: CASGRIQGGGETQYF. This chain uses TRBV7-9 with TRBJ2-5; D possibly uses TRBD1 or TRBD2 (6 bases each). Looked up from germline, CDR1 is SEHNR and CDR2 is FQNEAQ (reference sequence). Trimming shortened V by 8 bases and J by 5 bases, and 21 bases separated the two germline ends. The CDR3 is 15 residues long.

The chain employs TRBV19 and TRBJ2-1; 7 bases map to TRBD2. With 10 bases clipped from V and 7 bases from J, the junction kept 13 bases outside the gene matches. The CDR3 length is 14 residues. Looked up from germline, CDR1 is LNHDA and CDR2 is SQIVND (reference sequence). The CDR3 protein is CATRDYTRGNEQFF. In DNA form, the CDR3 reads TGTGCCACCAGGGACTACACACGAGGGAATGAGCAGTTCTTC.

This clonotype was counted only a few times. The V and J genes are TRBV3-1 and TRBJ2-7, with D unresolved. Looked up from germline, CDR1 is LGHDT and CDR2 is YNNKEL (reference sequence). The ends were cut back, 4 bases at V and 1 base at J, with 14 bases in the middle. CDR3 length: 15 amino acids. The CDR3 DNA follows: TGTGCCAGCAGCCGGGGAAAGCGAGGTTCCTACGAGCAGTACTTC. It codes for CASSRGKRGSYEQYF.

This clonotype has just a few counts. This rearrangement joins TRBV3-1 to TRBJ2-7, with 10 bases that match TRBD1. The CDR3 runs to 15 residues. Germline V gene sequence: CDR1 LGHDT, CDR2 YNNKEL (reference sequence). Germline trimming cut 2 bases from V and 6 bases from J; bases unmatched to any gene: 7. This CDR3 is CASSQIDRGLSEQYF. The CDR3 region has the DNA TGTGCCAGCAGCCAAATAGACAGGGGGCTCAGCGAGCAGTACTTC.

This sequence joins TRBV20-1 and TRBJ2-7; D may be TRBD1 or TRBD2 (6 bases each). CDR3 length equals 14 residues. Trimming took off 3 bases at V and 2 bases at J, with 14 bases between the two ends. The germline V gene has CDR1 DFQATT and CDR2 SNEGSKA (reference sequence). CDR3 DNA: TGCAGTGCTAGTGGTCGGGGGCCGACCTACGAGCAGTACTTC. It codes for CSASGRGPTYEQYF.

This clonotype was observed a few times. In nucleotides, the CDR3 is TGTGCCAGCACCAAGGGGGCCGTAAGGAACACCGGGGAGCTGTTTTTT. Amino acid sequence: CASTKGAVRNTGELFF. This chain connects TRBV6-2 or TRBV6-3 to TRBJ2-2; 7 bases fit TRBD1. Germline values: CDR1 MNHEY, CDR2 SVGEGT. V was clipped by 7 bases and J by 1 base; unmatched bases: 9. This CDR3 is built from 16 residues.

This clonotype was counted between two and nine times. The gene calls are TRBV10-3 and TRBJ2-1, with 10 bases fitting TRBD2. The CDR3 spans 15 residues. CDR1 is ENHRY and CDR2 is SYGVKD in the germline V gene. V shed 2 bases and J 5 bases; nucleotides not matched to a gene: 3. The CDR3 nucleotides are TGTGCCATCAGTGAGCCTAGCGGGGGCAACAATGAGCAGTTCTTC. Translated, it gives CAISEPSGGNNEQFF.

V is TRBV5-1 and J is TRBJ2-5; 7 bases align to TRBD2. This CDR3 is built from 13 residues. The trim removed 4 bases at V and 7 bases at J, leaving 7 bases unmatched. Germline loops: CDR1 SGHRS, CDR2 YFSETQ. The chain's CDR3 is CASSAGTMGTQYF. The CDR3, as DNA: TGCGCCAGCAGCGCAGGGACTATGGGGACCCAGTACTTC.

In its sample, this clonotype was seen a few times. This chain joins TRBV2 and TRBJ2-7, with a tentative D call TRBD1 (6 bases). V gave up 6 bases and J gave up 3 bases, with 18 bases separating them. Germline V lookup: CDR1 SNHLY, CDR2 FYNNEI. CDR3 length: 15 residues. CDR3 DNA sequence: TGTGCCAGCAGGGCAGCGACAGGAGTTAGCTACGAGCAGTACTTC. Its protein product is CASRAATGVSYEQYF.

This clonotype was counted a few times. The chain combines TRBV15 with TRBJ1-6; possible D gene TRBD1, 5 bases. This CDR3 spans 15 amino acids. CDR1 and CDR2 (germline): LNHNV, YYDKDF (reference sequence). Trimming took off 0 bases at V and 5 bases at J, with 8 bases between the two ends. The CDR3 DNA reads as TGTGCCACCAGCAGAGATCGGGGGGATAATTCACCCCTCCACTTT. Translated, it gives CATSRDRGDNSPLHF.

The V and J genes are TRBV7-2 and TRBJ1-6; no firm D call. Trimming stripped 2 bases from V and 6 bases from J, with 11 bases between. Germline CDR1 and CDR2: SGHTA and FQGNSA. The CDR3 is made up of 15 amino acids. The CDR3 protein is CASSLRQASNSPLHF. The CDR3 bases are TGTGCCAGCAGCTTAAGGCAGGCATCTAATTCACCCCTCCACTTT.

In DNA, the CDR3 is TGCAGTGCTAGAGACCCCAGGAGCAATCAGCCCCAGCATTTT. Its translation is CSARDPRSNQPQHF. This sequence joins TRBV20-1 and TRBJ1-5; D call uncertain. The CDR3 is 14 residues long. From germline, CDR1 is DFQATT and CDR2 SNEGSKA (reference sequence). The V end lost 0 bases, the J end lost 1 base, and 7 bases lay between the germline ends.

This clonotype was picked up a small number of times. In DNA, the CDR3 is TGCAGCAAGACGGGACAAGGGCGTAATGAGCAGTTCTTC. Translating it yields CSKTGQGRNEQFF. The chain uses TRBV20-1 and TRBJ2-1; D may be TRBD1 (6 bases). The CDR3 totals 13 residues. Looked up from germline, CDR1 is DFQATT and CDR2 is SNEGSKA (reference sequence).

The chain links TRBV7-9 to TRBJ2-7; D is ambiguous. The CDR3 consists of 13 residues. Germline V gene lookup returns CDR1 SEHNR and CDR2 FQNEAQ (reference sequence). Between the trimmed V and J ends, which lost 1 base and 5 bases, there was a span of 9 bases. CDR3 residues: CASSLVPINEQYF. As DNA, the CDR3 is TGTGCCAGCAGCTTAGTCCCCATTAACGAGCAGTACTTC.

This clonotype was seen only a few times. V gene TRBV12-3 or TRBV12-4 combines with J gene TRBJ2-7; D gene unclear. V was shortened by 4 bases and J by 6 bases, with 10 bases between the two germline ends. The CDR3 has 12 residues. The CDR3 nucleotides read TGTGCCAGCAGTTCACCGTTGGGCGAGCAGTACTTC. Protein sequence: CASSSPLGEQYF.

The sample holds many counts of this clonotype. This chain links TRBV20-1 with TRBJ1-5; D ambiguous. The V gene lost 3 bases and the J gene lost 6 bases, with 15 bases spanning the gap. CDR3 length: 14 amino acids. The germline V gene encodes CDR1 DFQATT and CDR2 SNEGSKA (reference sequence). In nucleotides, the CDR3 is TGCAGTGCTAGGGAGGGAATGGTGAGTCAGCCCCAGCATTTT. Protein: CSAREGMVSQPQHF.

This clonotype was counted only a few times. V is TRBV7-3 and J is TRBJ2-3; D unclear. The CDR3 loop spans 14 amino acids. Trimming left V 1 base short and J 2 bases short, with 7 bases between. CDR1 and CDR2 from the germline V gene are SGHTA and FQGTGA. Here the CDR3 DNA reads TGTGCCAGCAGCTTAAAAGGATACACAGATACGCAGTATTTT. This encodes CASSLKGYTDTQYF. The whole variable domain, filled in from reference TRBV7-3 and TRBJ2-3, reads GAGVSQTPSNKVTEKGKYVELRCDPISGHTALYWYRQSLGQGPEFLIYFQGTGAADDSGLPNDRFFAVRPEGSVSTLKIQRTERGDSAVYLCASSLKGYTDTQYFGPGTRLTVL.

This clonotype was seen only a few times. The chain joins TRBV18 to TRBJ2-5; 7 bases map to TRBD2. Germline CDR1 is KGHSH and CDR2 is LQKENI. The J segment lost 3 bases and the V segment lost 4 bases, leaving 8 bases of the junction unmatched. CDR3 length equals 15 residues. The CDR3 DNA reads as TGTGCCAGCTCACGGCAGGAAGCGGGGAAAGAGACCCAGTACTTC. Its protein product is CASSRQEAGKETQYF.

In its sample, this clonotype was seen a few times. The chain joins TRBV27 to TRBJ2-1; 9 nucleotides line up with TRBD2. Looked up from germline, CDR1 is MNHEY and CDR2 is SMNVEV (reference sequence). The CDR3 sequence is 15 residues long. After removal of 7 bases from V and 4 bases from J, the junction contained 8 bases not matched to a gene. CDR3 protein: CASTPSSGAYNEQFF. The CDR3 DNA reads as TGTGCCAGCACCCCCTCTAGCGGGGCTTACAATGAGCAGTTCTTC.

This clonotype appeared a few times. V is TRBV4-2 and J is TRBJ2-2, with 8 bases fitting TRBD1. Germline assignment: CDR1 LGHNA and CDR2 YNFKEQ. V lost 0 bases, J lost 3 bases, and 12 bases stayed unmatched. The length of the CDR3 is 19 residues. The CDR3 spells CASSQDTVAGGDYTGELFF. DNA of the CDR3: TGTGCCAGCAGCCAAGATACAGTGGCAGGGGGCGACTACACCGGGGAGCTGTTTTTT.